The TCR beta chain under discussion was sequenced for a study of CD8 T cells in Susac syndrome. This CDR3 is built from 13 residues. V shed 5 bases and J 7 bases; nucleotides not matched to a gene: 2. Per germline, CDR1 LNHDA and CDR2 SQIVND (reference sequence). The RNA, about 0.5 to 1 ug, was put through reverse transcription using random hexamers. TCRdb used MiXCR to reprocess the immunoSEQ multiplex PCR reads, holding one entry per CDR3 protein. The table includes roughly 52,000 distinct CDR3 sequences, 85% to 95% detected once. This clonotype has a handful of counts. The sequenced sample was CD8+ T cells from PBMCs. The receptor was isolated from a human donor with Susac syndrome. The J gene is TRBJ1-5, the V gene TRBV19, with 10 bases identical to TRBD1. The CDR3 DNA sequence: TGTGCCAGTAGTGGACAGGGGGGACAGCCCCAGCATTTT. Residues: CASSGQGGQPQHF.